The 18 T cell receptor beta chains given below trace back to one sample, sequenced in a study of radiotherapy plus CTLA-4 blockade in lung cancer. The method was immunoSEQ multiplex PCR; TCRdb's version includes in-frame clones alone and lacks a portion of them. The sample holds under 35,000 clones, roughly 71% seen once. The sequencing used peripheral blood, collected from a patient treated with radiotherapy plus ipilimumab. Source of these receptors: a human donor with non-small cell lung cancer whose response to radiotherapy plus ipilimumab could not be evaluated.

A few counts support this clone. One end of the junction does not line up with germline, which may come from a read error. The genes are TRBV10-1 and TRBJ2-7; 10 nucleotides match TRBD2. The CDR3 contains 13 residues. Germline lookup yields CDR1 WNHNN and CDR2 SYGVQD (reference sequence). CDR3 bases: TGCGCCAGCAGTGACCCGGGACTAGCGAGGTTGCACTTC. Translating gives CASSDPGLARLHF.

The V gene is TRBV4-2, the J gene TRBJ1-2; TRBD1 might be the D (6 bases). This CDR3 spans 16 amino acids. The V and J ends lost 1 base and 2 bases respectively, with 14 bases between them. Germline loops: CDR1 LGHNA, CDR2 YNFKEQ. The DNA for the CDR3 is TGTGCCAGCAGCCAAGCTGGGGGCGGGCAGAACTATGGCTACACCTTC. Protein sequence: CASSQAGGGQNYGYTF.

The chain employs TRBV7-6 and TRBJ2-1; 13 nucleotides agree with TRBD2. Germline lookup yields CDR1 SGHVS and CDR2 FNYEAQ. The CDR3 length is 18 residues. V lost 4 bases and J lost 1; bases outside the gene matches: 7. The CDR3 here is CASSSQRTSGSSYNEQFF. The CDR3 bases are TGTGCCAGCAGCTCACAAAGGACTAGCGGGAGTTCCTACAATGAGCAGTTCTTC.

The chain links TRBV10-1 to TRBJ1-5; the D is unclear. CDR1 is WNHNN, CDR2 SYGVQD, per germline (reference sequence). The V end lost 5 bases, the J end lost 2 bases, and 7 bases lay between the germline ends. The CDR3 spans 13 residues. The CDR3 bases are TGCGCCAGCAGTTCGAGTGGCAATCAGCCCCAGCATTTT. This codes for CASSSSGNQPQHF.

This chain links TRBV23-1 with TRBJ1-2; 10 nucleotides match TRBD1. TRBV23-1 is known as an ORF, though its function is uncertain. CDR3 length equals 17 residues. With V trimmed by 2 bases and J by 2 bases, 8 bases remained unmatched. The CDR3 protein is CASSQSRDRGINYGYTF. The CDR3 nucleotides read TGCGCCAGCAGTCAAAGCCGGGACAGGGGCATCAACTATGGCTACACCTTC.

This clone has just a few counts. CDR3 amino acids: CASSLGLAAGELFF. For the CDR3, the DNA is TGTGCCAGCAGTTTGGGACTAGCGGCCGGGGAGCTGTTTTTT. The chain joins TRBV6-5 to TRBJ2-2; 11 nucleotides match TRBD2. The J segment lost 6 bases and the V segment lost 4 bases, leaving 1 base of the junction unmatched. Germline CDR1 is MNHEY and CDR2 is SVGAGI. The CDR3 totals 14 residues.

V and J are TRBV1 and TRBJ2-6; the D segment call TRBD1 is taken from the table without a DNA check. TRBV1 is labeled a pseudogene. This CDR3 comprises 20 residues. The CDR3 protein is CTSSQSSDRDRESGANVLTF. CDR3 DNA sequence: TGCACCAGCAGCCAGTCGTCCGACCGGGACAGGGAATCTGGGGCCAACGTCCTGACTTTC.

This clone has only one observation. This chain links TRBV2 with TRBJ2-1; 10 bases agree with TRBD2. This CDR3 spans 17 amino acids. In germline, CDR1 is SNHLY, CDR2 FYNNEI. CDR3 loop: CAFAGSSGSMLYNEQFF. The CDR3 nucleotides are TGTGCTTTCGCGGGGTCTAGCGGGAGTATGTTGTACAATGAGCAGTTCTTC.

The chain recombines TRBV6-5 with TRBJ2-7, with D possibly TRBD1 on 6 matching bases. The germline V gene has CDR1 MNHEY and CDR2 SVGAGI. Trimming shortened V by 6 bases and J by 4 bases, and 13 bases separated the two germline ends. This CDR3 comprises 13 residues. For the CDR3, the DNA is TGTGCCAGCAGACAGGGATTAGAGTACGAGCAGTACTTC. Its protein product is CASRQGLEYEQYF.

This rearrangement joins TRBV20-1 to TRBJ2-3; D is ambiguous. The CDR3 loop spans 11 amino acids. Trimming shortened V by 8 bases and J by 1 base, and 7 bases separated the two germline ends. Germline V gene sequence: CDR1 DFQATT, CDR2 SNEGSKA (reference sequence). The CDR3: CSSFRTDTQYF. DNA of the CDR3: TGCAGTTCGTTTCGCACAGATACGCAGTATTTT.

This clone was seen only once. Different DNA sequences within this sample yield the same CDR3. This chain connects TRBV12-5 to TRBJ2-3; 7 positions agree with TRBD2. CDR3 length: 14 amino acids. V was clipped by 7 bases and J by 2 bases; unmatched bases: 6. The germline CDR1 and CDR2 sequences are LGHNT and FRNRAP. In DNA, the CDR3 is TGTGCTAGTGCCTGGCGGGAGTTCACAGATACGCAGTATTTT. It is translated as CASAWREFTDTQYF.

V and J are TRBV29-1 and TRBJ1-1; D call uncertain. Trimming shortened V by 4 bases and J by 1 base, and 10 bases separated the two germline ends. Germline V gene data show CDR1 as SQVTM and CDR2 as ANQGSEA. This CDR3 is 13 amino acids long. CDR3 amino acids: CSVAMNGNTEAFF. CDR3 DNA sequence: TGCAGCGTTGCCATGAACGGGAACACTGAAGCTTTCTTT.

The rearrangement uses TRBV6-1 and TRBJ2-1; 15 positions match TRBD2. J gave up 5 bases and V 4 bases, and 3 bases lay outside the gene matches. The CDR3 is made up of 16 amino acids. Germline V gene lookup returns CDR1 MNHNS and CDR2 SASEGT. The CDR3 nucleotides are TGTGCCAGCAGTGGAGGGACTAGCGGGAGGAACAATGAGCAGTTCTTC. Protein sequence: CASSGGTSGRNNEQFF.

This sequence joins TRBV2 and TRBJ2-5; no reliable D call. Trimming cost V 6 bases and J 2 bases, with 7 bases left between them. This CDR3 has 12 residues. The germline V gene encodes CDR1 SNHLY and CDR2 FYNNEI. The DNA for the CDR3 is TGTGCCAGCAGGGAACAGCAAGAGACCCAGTACTTC. It specifies CASREQQETQYF.

V is TRBV5-1 and J is TRBJ2-5; tentative D call: TRBD1 (5 bases). CDR1 is SGHRS and CDR2 is YFSETQ in the germline V gene. Between the trimmed V and J ends, which lost 0 bases and 5 bases, there was a span of 8 bases. The CDR3 contains 13 residues. This CDR3 reads CASSLGGAETQYF. DNA of the CDR3: TGCGCCAGCAGCTTGGGGGGCGCGGAGACCCAGTACTTC.

The chain combines TRBV7-8 with TRBJ1-1; possible D gene TRBD1, 6 bases. Trimming took off 5 bases at V and 0 bases at J, with 19 bases between the two ends. The CDR3 has 17 amino acids. Germline-derived CDR1 and CDR2 are SGHVS and FQNEAQ. CDR3 protein: CASSGGGVGTMNTEAFF. The DNA of the CDR3 is TGTGCCAGCAGCGGGGGGGGCGTCGGGACGATGAACACTGAAGCTTTCTTT.

V usage is TRBV6-1 and J usage is TRBJ2-1; 10 nucleotides align to TRBD2. Germline V lookup: CDR1 MNHNS, CDR2 SASEGT. The V and J ends lost 7 bases and 6 bases, in that order; junction bases with no gene match: 6. This CDR3 contains 14 residues. In DNA, the CDR3 is TGTGCCAGCATCGTAGCGGGAGGATCCAATGAGCAGTTCTTC. This codes for CASIVAGGSNEQFF.

The chain recombines TRBV5-4 with TRBJ2-7; 8 bases agree with TRBD1. There are 15 residues in the CDR3. Germline-derived CDR1 and CDR2 are SGHNT and YYREEE (reference sequence). Unmatched junction bases numbered 5, after V lost 2 bases and J lost 1 base. CDR3 residues: CASSFKTGVSYEQYF. CDR3 DNA: TGTGCCAGCAGCTTTAAGACAGGGGTTTCCTACGAGCAGTACTTC.